Below, one T cell receptor beta chain is given with its context. Its matching antigen is unknown. The libraries were made with immunoSEQ v3. Sequencing depth was approximately 2 million read pairs for survey level, roughly 5-6 million for deep. Repertoires were generated with immunoSEQ multiplex PCR, while TCRdb's copy carries only in-frame clones and drops some. The table lists about 32,000 clones, about 80% of them singletons. The data belong to a study of TIL therapy for anti-PD-1-resistant metastatic lung cancer. Time point: pre-treatment sample, taken before nivolumab and TIL therapy. Stage 4 NSCLC adults joined between 2017 and January 2020. Study observations and caveats: The baseline peripheral repertoire was partially replaced by infused TIL clonotypes that later decayed.

This CDR3 comprises 10 residues. Trimming shortened V by 6 bases and J by 10 bases, and 12 bases separated the two germline ends. The germline V gene has CDR1 SQVTM and CDR2 ANQGSEA. The TCR comes from a woman aged 30-79 years with non-small cell lung cancer. This chain links TRBV29-1 with TRBJ1-1; D is ambiguous. Specimen: blood, collected at baseline. CDR3 in amino acids: CSVSSGGAFF. For the CDR3, the DNA is TGCAGCGTCTCCTCTGGAGGAGCTTTCTTT.